Listed below are T cell receptor beta chains from one sample, sequenced in a study of OX40 agonist ivuxolimab in advanced cancers. The data were produced by immunoSEQ multiplex PCR, yet TCRdb's version contains in-frame clones alone and is incomplete. Found here are about 100,000 clones, approximately 89% of them singletons; the top ten hold roughly 0.56%. The sample was CD4+ or CD8+ T cells sorted from blood, taken in a trial of the OX40 agonist ivuxolimab. These receptors came from an adult with an advanced solid tumor such as melanoma, head and neck, liver or kidney cancer. Both conserved end residues are trimmed from each CDR3.

TRBV5-8	TRBJ2-1	ASSSETGSGSYNEQF
TRBV5-4	TRBJ2-1	ASSLLAGGAERQF
TRBV7-9	TRBJ1-1	ASSLTTGNTEAF
TRBV27	TRBJ2-3	ASSLGLNTDTQY
TRBV9	TRBJ1-3	ASSAPWDKLSSGNTIY
TRBV9	TRBJ2-3	ASSVDGRRTDTQY
TRBV30	TRBJ1-5	AWSVQGGGNQPQH
TRBV27	TRBJ2-1	ASSFGLPSNEQF
TRBV9	TRBJ2-3	ASSVALNTDTQY
TRBV5-4	TRBJ2-7	ASSFPSGATGEQY